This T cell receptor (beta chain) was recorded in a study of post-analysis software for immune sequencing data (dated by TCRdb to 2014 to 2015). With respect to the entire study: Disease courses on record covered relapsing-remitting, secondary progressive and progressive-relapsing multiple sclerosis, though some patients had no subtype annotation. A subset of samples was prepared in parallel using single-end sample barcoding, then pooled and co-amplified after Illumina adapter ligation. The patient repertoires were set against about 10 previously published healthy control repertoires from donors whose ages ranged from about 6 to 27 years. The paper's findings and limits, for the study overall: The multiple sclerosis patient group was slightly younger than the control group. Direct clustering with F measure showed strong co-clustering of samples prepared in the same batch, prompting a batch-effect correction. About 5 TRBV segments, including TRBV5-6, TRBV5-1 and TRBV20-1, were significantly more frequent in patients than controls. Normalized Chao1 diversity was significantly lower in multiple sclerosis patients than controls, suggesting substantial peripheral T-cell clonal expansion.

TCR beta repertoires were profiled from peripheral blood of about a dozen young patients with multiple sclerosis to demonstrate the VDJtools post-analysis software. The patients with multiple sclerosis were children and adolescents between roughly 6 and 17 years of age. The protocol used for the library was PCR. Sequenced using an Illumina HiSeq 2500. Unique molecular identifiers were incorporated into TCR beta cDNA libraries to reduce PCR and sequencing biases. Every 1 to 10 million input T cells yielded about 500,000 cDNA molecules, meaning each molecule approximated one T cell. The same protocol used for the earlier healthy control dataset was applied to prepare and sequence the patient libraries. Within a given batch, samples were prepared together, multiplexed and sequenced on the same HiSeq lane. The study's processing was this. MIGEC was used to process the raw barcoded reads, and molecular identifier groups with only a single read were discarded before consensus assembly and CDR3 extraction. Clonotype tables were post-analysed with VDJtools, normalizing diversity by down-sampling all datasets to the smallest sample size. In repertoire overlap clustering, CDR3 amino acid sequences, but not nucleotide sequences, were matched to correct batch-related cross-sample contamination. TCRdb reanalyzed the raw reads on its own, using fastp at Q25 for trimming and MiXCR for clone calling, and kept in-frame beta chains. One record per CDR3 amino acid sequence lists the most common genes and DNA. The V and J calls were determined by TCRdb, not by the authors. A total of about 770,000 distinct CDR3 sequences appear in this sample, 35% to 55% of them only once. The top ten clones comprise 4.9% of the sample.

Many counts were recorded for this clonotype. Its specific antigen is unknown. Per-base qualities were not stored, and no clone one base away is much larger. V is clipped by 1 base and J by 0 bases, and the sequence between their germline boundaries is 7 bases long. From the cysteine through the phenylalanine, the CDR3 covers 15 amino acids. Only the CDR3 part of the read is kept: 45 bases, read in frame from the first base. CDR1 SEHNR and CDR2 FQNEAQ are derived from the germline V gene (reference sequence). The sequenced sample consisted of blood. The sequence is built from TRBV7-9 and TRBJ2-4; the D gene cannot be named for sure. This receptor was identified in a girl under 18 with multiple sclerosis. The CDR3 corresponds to CASSLDWEAKNIQYF. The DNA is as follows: TGTGCCAGCAGCTTAGATTGGGAAGCCAAAAACATTCAGTACTTC.